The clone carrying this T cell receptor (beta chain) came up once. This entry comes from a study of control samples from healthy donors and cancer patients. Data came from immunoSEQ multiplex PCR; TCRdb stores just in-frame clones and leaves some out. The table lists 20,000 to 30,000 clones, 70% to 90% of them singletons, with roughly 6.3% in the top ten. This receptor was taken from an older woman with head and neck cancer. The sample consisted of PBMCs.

Here the CDR3 DNA reads TGTGCCAGCAGCCGGGGACAGGGAACGGGACGAGCTTTCTTT. This sequence encodes CASSRGQGTGRAFF. The chain is built from TRBV3-1 (or the pseudogene TRBV3-2) and TRBJ1-1; 9 bases align to TRBD1. The V segment lost 4 bases and the J segment 10 bases; nucleotides outside the gene matches: 10. The CDR3 has 14 amino acids. In germline, CDR1 is LGHDT, CDR2 YNNKEL (reference sequence).